The 23 T cell receptor beta chains below come from one sample, sequenced in a study of shared T cell receptors in the human thymus. Repertoires were generated with immunoSEQ multiplex PCR, while TCRdb's copy carries only in-frame clones and drops some. The table includes approximately 490,000 clones, 78% detected once. The same specimen was also included in a second study, on human thymus T cells.

Sequenced input: thymocytes. These receptors all come from a boy less than two years old with a congenital heart defect.

V gene TRBV6-6 combines with J gene TRBJ2-1; 12 bases fit TRBD2. V shed 5 bases and J 9 bases; nucleotides not matched to a gene: 8. Looked up from germline, CDR1 is MNHNY and CDR2 is SVGAGI (reference sequence). This CDR3 spans 15 amino acids. The CDR3 DNA sequence: TGTGCCAGCAGTCGACTAGCGGGAGAGAAGGCTGAGCAGTTCTTC. As protein: CASSRLAGEKAEQFF.

The chain employs TRBV5-4 and TRBJ2-2, with TRBD1 matching over 7 bases. V was pared by 4 bases and J by 7 bases, with 4 bases of the junction left unmatched. The CDR3 is 13 residues long. The germline V gene encodes CDR1 SGHNT and CDR2 YYREEE (reference sequence). The CDR3 sequence is CASSQQGNGELFF. For the CDR3, the DNA is TGTGCCAGCAGCCAACAGGGGAACGGGGAGCTGTTTTTT.

The chain couples TRBV30 to TRBJ2-7, with TRBD2 matching 10 bases. This CDR3 contains 14 residues. CDR1 GTSNPN and CDR2 SVGIG come from the germline V gene (reference sequence). The V segment lost 2 bases and the J segment 4 bases; nucleotides outside the gene matches: 5. The CDR3 reads CAWSIERGGYEQYF. Written as DNA, the CDR3 is TGTGCCTGGAGTATAGAGCGGGGGGGATACGAGCAGTACTTC.

The chain combines TRBV18 with TRBJ1-2; the D is unclear. This CDR3 comprises 15 residues. Between the trimmed V and J ends, which lost 6 bases and 1 base, there was a span of 15 bases. CDR1 is KGHSH and CDR2 is LQKENI in the germline V gene. CDR3 in amino acids: CASSITPQDNYGYTF. CDR3 bases: TGTGCCAGCTCCATTACCCCCCAGGATAACTATGGCTACACCTTC. The entire variable domain, with the rest obtained from reference TRBV18 and TRBJ1-2, is as follows: NAGVMQNPRHLVRRRGQEARLRCSPMKGHSHVYWYRQLPEEGLKFMVYLQKENIIDESGMPKERFSAEFPKEGPSILRIQQVVRGDSAAYFCASSITPQDNYGYTFGSGTRLTVV.

J is TRBJ1-2 and V is TRBV5-1, with D tentatively TRBD1 (6 bases). V was pared by 4 bases and J by 9 bases, with 19 bases between. From germline, CDR1 is SGHRS and CDR2 YFSETQ. This CDR3 has 14 amino acids. The CDR3 region is CASSSSGAPCSYTF. The CDR3 DNA sequence: TGCGCCAGCAGCAGTTCAGGGGCCCCATGTAGCTACACCTTC.

This rearrangement joins TRBV4-2 to TRBJ2-3; 11 bases line up with TRBD2. The CDR3 contains 20 residues. V was pared by 0 bases and J by 3 bases, with 14 bases of the junction left unmatched. CDR1 is LGHNA, CDR2 YNFKEQ, per germline. This CDR3 is CASSQDFSGTSGGGTDTQYF. The CDR3 DNA follows: TGTGCCAGCAGCCAAGATTTCTCAGGGACTAGCGGCGGGGGGACAGATACGCAGTATTTT.

This sequence joins TRBV4-1 and TRBJ1-5; D is uncertain. The V and J ends lost 0 bases and 2 bases respectively, with 20 bases between them. CDR1 is MGHRA, CDR2 YSYEKL, per germline. The CDR3 runs 19 residues. CDR3 DNA sequence: TGCGCCAGCAGCCAAGAAGGCGTTAGGGCGCGGCGGGGCAATCAGCCCCAGCATTTT. It codes for CASSQEGVRARRGNQPQHF.

There are a few counts of this clone. The J gene is TRBJ2-2, the V gene TRBV30; 7 nucleotides match TRBD2. CDR3 size: 17 residues. CDR1 is GTSNPN, CDR2 SVGIG, per germline (reference sequence). Trimming cost V 1 base and J 7 bases; bases outside gene matches: 15. In nucleotides, the CDR3 is TGTGCCTGGAGTGCCCCCCGAGGGCGGGAGAGGGGCGGGGAGCTGTTTTTT. Its protein is CAWSAPRGRERGGELFF.

This clone was picked up one time. V gene TRBV13 combines with J gene TRBJ1-4; D is undetermined. V lost 1 base and J lost 11, with 17 bases in between. This CDR3 is 15 amino acids long. Per germline, CDR1 PRHDT and CDR2 FYEKMQ (reference sequence). The CDR3 spells CASSLEPQRGGKLFF. Here the CDR3 DNA reads TGTGCCAGCAGCTTAGAACCTCAGAGAGGTGGGAAACTGTTTTTT.

The chain employs TRBV29-1 and TRBJ2-5, with TRBD2 matching over 7 bases. CDR3 length: 13 residues. Germline lookup yields CDR1 SQVTM and CDR2 ANQGSEA. V shed 4 bases and J 2 bases; nucleotides not matched to a gene: 4. The DNA for the CDR3 is TGCAGCGTTGGACTAGCCGCTCAAGAGACCCAGTACTTC. This gives the protein CSVGLAAQETQYF.

The sample holds a few counts of this clone. The chain combines TRBV28 with TRBJ1-1; D is perhaps TRBD1 (5 bases). The V end was cut by 8 bases, the J end by 10 bases, with 20 bases between. Germline V lookup: CDR1 MDHEN, CDR2 SYDVKM. The CDR3 contains 13 residues. The CDR3 DNA is TGTGCCAGCCTCCCGGGCCCCAGGGTTGGAGCTTTCTTT. Amino acid sequence: CASLPGPRVGAFF.

The rearrangement uses TRBV27 and TRBJ1-4; a weak D match, TRBD1 (6 bases). Germline V lookup: CDR1 MNHEY, CDR2 SMNVEV (reference sequence). V was shortened by 6 bases and J by 8 bases, with 16 bases between the two germline ends. The CDR3 is made up of 14 amino acids. CDR3 in amino acids: CASRKGGTGEKLFF. The CDR3, as DNA: TGTGCCAGCAGGAAGGGGGGGACGGGCGAAAAACTGTTTTTT.

The rearrangement uses TRBV12-5 and TRBJ1-1; no reliable D call. CDR1 and CDR2 (germline): LGHNT, FRNRAP. Trimming took 5 bases from V and 0 from J, leaving 25 bases between them. The CDR3 has 19 residues. The CDR3 here is CASGDLYAGLRYMNTEAFF. The DNA for the CDR3 is TGTGCTAGTGGTGACCTATACGCGGGATTGCGATATATGAACACTGAAGCTTTCTTT.

The sample holds one count of this clone. The chain couples TRBV10-3 to TRBJ2-2; possibly TRBD2 for D (5 bases). The germline gives CDR1 ENHRY, CDR2 SYGVKD. V lost 0 bases and J 4 bases, leaving 9 bases between the germline ends. This CDR3 has 15 amino acids. The CDR3: CAISESLRGTGELFF. CDR3 nucleotide sequence: TGTGCCATCAGTGAGTCCCTTCGGGGCACCGGGGAGCTGTTTTTT.

This chain uses TRBV5-1 with TRBJ2-2; 11 nucleotides match TRBD2. The CDR3 loop spans 18 amino acids. Per germline, CDR1 SGHRS and CDR2 YFSETQ. V was clipped by 4 bases and J by 5 bases; unmatched bases: 13. This CDR3 is CASSLRLAGSPRTGELFF. CDR3 sequence (DNA): TGCGCCAGCAGCCTTCGACTAGCGGGAAGCCCAAGGACCGGGGAGCTGTTTTTT.

V is TRBV19 and J is TRBJ2-7, with 9 bases fitting TRBD2. This CDR3 is built from 16 residues. Trimming cost V 0 bases and J 4 bases; bases outside gene matches: 7. CDR1 LNHDA and CDR2 SQIVND come from the germline V gene (reference sequence). The CDR3 nucleotides read TGTGCCAGTAGTATAGATAGCCTAGCGGGACGGTACGAGCAGTACTTC. Translated, it gives CASSIDSLAGRYEQYF.

The chain employs TRBV4-3 and TRBJ2-5; D may be TRBD2 (6 bases). The length of the CDR3 is 15 residues. The germline V gene has CDR1 LGHNA and CDR2 YSLEER. Trimming took 0 bases from V and 3 from J, leaving 11 bases between them. The CDR3 DNA sequence: TGCGCCAGCAGCCAAGATTTCTGGAGGGAAGAGACCCAGTACTTC. Its protein is CASSQDFWREETQYF.

The V gene is TRBV4-3, the J gene TRBJ2-7; D uncertain. CDR3 length: 15 residues. From germline, CDR1 is LGHNA and CDR2 YSLEER. V was pared by 0 bases and J by 4 bases, with 13 bases between. The chain's CDR3 is CASSQDWRGEYEQYF. CDR3 coding DNA: TGCGCCAGCAGCCAAGACTGGCGAGGAGAGTACGAGCAGTACTTC.

This chain links TRBV28 with TRBJ1-1; possible D gene TRBD1, 5 bases. Germline V CDR1 and CDR2: MDHEN, SYDVKM. CDR3 length: 15 residues. Trimming removed 5 bases from V and 3 bases from J, with 16 bases in between. The CDR3 DNA reads TGTGCCAGCAGTGCACCCAGCGGGGACGACACTGAAGCTTTCTTT. It yields the protein CASSAPSGDDTEAFF.

This chain connects TRBV29-1 to TRBJ2-7; TRBD2 agrees at 7 bases. This CDR3 contains 12 residues. Germline CDR1 reads SQVTM; CDR2 reads ANQGSEA. V shed 7 bases, J shed 2 bases, and the junction held 5 bases outside the gene matches. CDR3 nucleotide sequence: TGCAGCGCCGCCGGGACTACCTACGAGCAGTACTTC. It translates to CSAAGTTYEQYF.

This clone was observed a few times. The CDR3 reads CASSPQKTGPAGGMNEQFF. The CDR3 DNA reads TGTGCCAGCAGCCCCCAGAAGACCGGACCAGCGGGAGGGATGAATGAGCAGTTCTTC. This chain uses TRBV4-2 with TRBJ2-1; TRBD2 matches at 10 bases. The length of the CDR3 is 19 residues. V was pared by 4 bases and J by 7 bases, with 19 bases of the junction left unmatched. Germline V gene sequence: CDR1 LGHNA, CDR2 YNFKEQ.

The chain is built from TRBV6-1 and TRBJ1-3; no clear D gene. V was cut by 3 bases and J by 1 base, with 7 bases left in between. Germline assignment: CDR1 MNHNS and CDR2 SASEGT. The CDR3 covers 14 residues. This CDR3 reads CASSDIVSGNTIYF. CDR3 sequence (DNA): TGTGCCAGCAGTGACATAGTGTCTGGAAACACCATATATTTT.

The CDR3 here is CASSQARIIEKLFF. The CDR3 DNA is TGCGCCAGCAGCCAAGCGCGGATTATCGAAAAACTGTTTTTT. The chain has TRBV4-3 and TRBJ1-4; no reliable D call. The germline CDR1 and CDR2 sequences are LGHNA and YSLEER. Trimming removed 1 base from V and 8 bases from J, with 11 bases in between. This CDR3 has 14 amino acids.